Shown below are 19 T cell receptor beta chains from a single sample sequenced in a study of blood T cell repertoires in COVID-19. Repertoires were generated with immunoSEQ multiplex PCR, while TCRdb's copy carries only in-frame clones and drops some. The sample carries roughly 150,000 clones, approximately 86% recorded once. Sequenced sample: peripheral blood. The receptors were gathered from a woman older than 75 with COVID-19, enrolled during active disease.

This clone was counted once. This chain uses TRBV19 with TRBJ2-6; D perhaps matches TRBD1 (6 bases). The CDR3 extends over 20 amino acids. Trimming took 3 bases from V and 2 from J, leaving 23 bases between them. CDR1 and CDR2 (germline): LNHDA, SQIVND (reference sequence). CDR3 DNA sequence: TGTGCCAGTAGTATTCTGGGGGCAGGACTCTTCTCCACTGGGGCCAACGTCCTGACTTTC. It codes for CASSILGAGLFSTGANVLTF.

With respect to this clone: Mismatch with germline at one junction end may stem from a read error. The CDR3 coding sequence is TGTGCCAGTAGTAAAGACCAGGGGAACCCTGAAGCTTTCTTT. Encoded protein: CASSKDQGNPEAFF. The gene calls are TRBV19 and TRBJ1-1, with D possibly TRBD1 on 6 matching bases. CDR1 is LNHDA and CDR2 is SQIVND in the germline V gene (reference sequence). The CDR3 runs to 14 residues.

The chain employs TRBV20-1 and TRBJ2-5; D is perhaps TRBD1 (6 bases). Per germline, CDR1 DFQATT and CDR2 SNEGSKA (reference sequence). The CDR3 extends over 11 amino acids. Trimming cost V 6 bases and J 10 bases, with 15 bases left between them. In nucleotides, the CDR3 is TGCAGTGCAAAGAATCTAGGGGGCCAGTACTTC. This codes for CSAKNLGGQYF.

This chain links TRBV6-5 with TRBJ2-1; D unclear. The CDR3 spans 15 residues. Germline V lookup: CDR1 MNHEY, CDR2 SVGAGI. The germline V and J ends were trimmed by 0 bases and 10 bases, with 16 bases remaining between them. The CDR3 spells CASSYSNSLIGEQFF. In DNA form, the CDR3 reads TGTGCCAGCAGTTACTCGAACAGCTTGATTGGGGAGCAGTTCTTC.

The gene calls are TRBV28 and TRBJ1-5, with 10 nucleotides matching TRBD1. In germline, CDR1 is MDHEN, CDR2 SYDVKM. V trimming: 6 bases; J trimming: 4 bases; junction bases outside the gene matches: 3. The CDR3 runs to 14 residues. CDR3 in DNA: TGTGCCAGCAGGCCGGACAGGGGGAATCAGCCCCAGCATTTT. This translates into CASRPDRGNQPQHF.

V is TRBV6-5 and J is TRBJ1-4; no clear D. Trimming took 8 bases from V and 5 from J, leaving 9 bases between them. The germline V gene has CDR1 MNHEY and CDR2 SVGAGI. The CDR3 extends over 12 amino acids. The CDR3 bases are TGTGCCAGCCGCGGGCCAAATGAAAAACTGTTTTTT. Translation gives CASRGPNEKLFF.

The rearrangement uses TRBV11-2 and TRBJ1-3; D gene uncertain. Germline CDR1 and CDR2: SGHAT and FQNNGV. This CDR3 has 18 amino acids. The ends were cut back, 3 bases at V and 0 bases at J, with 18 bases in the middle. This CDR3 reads CASSFGGRRESSGNTIYF. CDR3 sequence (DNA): TGTGCCAGCAGCTTTGGAGGACGGAGGGAGAGCTCTGGAAACACCATATATTTT. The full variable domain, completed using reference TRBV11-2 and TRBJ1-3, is EAGVAQSPRYKIIEKRQSVAFWCNPISGHATLYWYQQILGQGPKLLIQFQNNGVVDDSQLPKDRFSAERLKGVDSTLKIQPAKLEDSAVYLCASSFGGRRESSGNTIYFGEGSWLTVV.

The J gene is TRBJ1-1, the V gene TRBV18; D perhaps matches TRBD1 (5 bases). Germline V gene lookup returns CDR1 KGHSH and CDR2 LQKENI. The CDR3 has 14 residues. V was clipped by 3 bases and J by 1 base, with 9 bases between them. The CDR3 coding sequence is TGTGCCAGCTCACCGCTTGGGGCGAACACTGAAGCTTTCTTT. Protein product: CASSPLGANTEAFF. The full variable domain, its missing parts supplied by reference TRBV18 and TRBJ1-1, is NAGVMQNPRHLVRRRGQEARLRCSPMKGHSHVYWYRQLPEEGLKFMVYLQKENIIDESGMPKERFSAEFPKEGPSILRIQQVVRGDSAAYFCASSPLGANTEAFFGQGTRLTVV.

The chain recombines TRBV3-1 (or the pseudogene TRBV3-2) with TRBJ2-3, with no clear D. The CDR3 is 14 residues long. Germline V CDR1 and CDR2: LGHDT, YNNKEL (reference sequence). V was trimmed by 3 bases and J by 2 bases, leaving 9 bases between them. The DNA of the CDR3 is TGTGCCAGCAGCCAGTCCGGGTCCACAGATACGCAGTATTTT. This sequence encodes CASSQSGSTDTQYF.

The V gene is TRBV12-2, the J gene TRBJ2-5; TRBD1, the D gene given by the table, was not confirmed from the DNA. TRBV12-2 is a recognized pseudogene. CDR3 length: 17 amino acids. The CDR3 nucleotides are TGTGCAAGTCGCTTGGACACCGCGTTTTTATCAGGGGAGACCCAGTACTTC. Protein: CASRLDTAFLSGETQYF.

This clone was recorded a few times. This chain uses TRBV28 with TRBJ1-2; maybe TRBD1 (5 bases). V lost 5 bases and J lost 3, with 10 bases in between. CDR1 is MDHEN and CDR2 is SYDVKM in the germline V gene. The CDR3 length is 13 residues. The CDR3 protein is CASSAGGDYGYTF. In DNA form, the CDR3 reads TGTGCCAGCAGTGCTGGGGGGGACTATGGCTACACCTTC.

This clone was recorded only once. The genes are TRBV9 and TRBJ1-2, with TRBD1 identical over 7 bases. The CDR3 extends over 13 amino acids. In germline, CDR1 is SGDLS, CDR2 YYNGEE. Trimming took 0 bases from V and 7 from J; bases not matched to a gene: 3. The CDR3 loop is CASSVADRAGYTF. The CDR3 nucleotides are TGTGCCAGCAGCGTAGCCGACAGGGCTGGCTACACCTTC.

Written as DNA, the CDR3 is TGTGCCAGCAAGCGGGATGGGGCGAACACTGAAGCTTTCTTT. This sequence encodes CASKRDGANTEAFF. This chain uses TRBV2 with TRBJ1-1; D perhaps matches TRBD1 (5 bases). Germline values: CDR1 SNHLY, CDR2 FYNNEI. CDR3 length: 14 amino acids. The V end lost 7 bases, the J end lost 1 base, and 13 bases lay between the germline ends.

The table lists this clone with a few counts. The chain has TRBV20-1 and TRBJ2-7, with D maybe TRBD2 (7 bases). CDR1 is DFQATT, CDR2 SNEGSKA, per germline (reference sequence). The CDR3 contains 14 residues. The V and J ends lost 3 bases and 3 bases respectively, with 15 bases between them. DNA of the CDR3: TGCAGTGCTAGTACAGGGAGGGACTACTACGAGCAGTACTTC. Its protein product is CSASTGRDYYEQYF.

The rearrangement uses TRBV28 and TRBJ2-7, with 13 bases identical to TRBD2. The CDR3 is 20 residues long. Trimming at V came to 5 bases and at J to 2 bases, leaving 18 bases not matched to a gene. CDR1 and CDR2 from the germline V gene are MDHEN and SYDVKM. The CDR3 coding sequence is TGTGCCAGCAGTGCGACTGGGCCGGGACTAGCGGGACCACCGCCCTACGAGCAGTACTTC. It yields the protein CASSATGPGLAGPPPYEQYF.

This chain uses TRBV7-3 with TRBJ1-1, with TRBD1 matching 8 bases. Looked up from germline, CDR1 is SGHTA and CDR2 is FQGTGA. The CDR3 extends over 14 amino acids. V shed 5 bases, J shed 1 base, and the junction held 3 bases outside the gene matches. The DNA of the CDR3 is TGTGCCAGCAGCCCCCAGGGGGCGAACACTGAAGCTTTCTTT. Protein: CASSPQGANTEAFF.

CDR3 nucleotide sequence: TGTGCCAGCAGCTTAGACTATACAGTGAACACTGAAGCTTTCTTT. Translating it yields CASSLDYTVNTEAFF. This chain uses TRBV11-2 with TRBJ1-1; D gene unclear. CDR1 and CDR2 from the germline V gene are SGHAT and FQNNGV. CDR3 length: 15 residues. Trimming removed 0 bases from V and 0 bases from J, with 8 bases in between.

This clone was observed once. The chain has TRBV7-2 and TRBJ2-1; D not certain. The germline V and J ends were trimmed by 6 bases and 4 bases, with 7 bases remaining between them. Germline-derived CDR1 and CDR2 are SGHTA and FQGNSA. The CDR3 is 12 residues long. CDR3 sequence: CASSSMYNEQFF. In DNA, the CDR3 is TGTGCCAGCAGTAGTATGTACAATGAGCAGTTCTTC.

The CDR3 is CSASLAGASYEQYF. CDR3 DNA sequence: TGCAGTGCCAGTCTAGCGGGGGCCTCCTACGAGCAGTACTTC. The V call is TRBV20-1, the J call TRBJ2-7; 10 nucleotides agree with TRBD2. V lost 6 bases to trimming and J lost 0 bases; unmatched junction nucleotides: 5. CDR1 and CDR2 (germline): DFQATT, SNEGSKA (reference sequence). The length of the CDR3 is 14 residues.